These 15 T cell receptor beta chains came from one sample sequenced in a study of shared clonotypes between healthy human individuals. The naive CD8 fraction comprised CD45RO-negative cells positively selected for CCR7 and excluded terminally differentiated effector memory CD45RA+ cells. Only in-frame clones appear in the TCRdb table, and some are missing; sequencing was by immunoSEQ multiplex PCR. Of roughly 2.1 million clones in the sample, 85% to 95% are singletons; the top ten hold 1.5% to 2%. The sample consisted of naive CD8+ T cells from PBMCs. These receptors all come from a man aged 18 to 30 in good health. Some clones in this sample may be carry-over from other donors' samples.

This chain uses TRBV21-1 with TRBJ2-7; the D call TRBD1 from the table was never checked on the DNA. TRBV21-1 corresponds to a pseudogene. The CDR3 is made up of 15 amino acids. The CDR3 sequence: CASSKGGDKSYEQYF. As DNA, the CDR3 is TGTGCCAGCAGCAAAGGTGGGGACAAAAGCTACGAGCAGTACTTC.

The genes are TRBV28 and TRBJ2-3; possibly TRBD1 for D (7 bases). CDR1 and CDR2 (germline): MDHEN, SYDVKM. V dropped 2 bases and J dropped 2 bases, with 14 bases sitting between them. The CDR3 runs 16 residues. This CDR3 is CASSLRGLANTDTQYF. CDR3 sequence (DNA): TGTGCCAGCAGTTTAAGGGGGCTAGCGAACACAGATACGCAGTATTTT.

This clone appeared a single time. The CDR3 DNA reads TGTGCCAGCAGCACTTTTAACGACAGGGAAGCCTCCTACGAGCAGTACTTC. Its protein product is CASSTFNDREASYEQYF. The chain combines TRBV7-9 with TRBJ2-7; 7 bases line up with TRBD1. With V trimmed by 5 bases and J by 0 bases, 13 bases remained unmatched. The length of the CDR3 is 17 residues. Germline loops: CDR1 SEHNR, CDR2 FQNEAQ (reference sequence). Variable domain in full (rest from reference TRBV7-9 and TRBJ2-7): DTGVSQNPRHKITKRGQNVTFRCDPISEHNRLYWYRQTLGQGPEFLTYFQNEAQLEKSRLLSDRFSAERPKGSFSTLEIQRTEQGDSAMYLCASSTFNDREASYEQYFGPGTRLTVT.

The rearrangement links TRBV21-1 to TRBJ2-3; no check of the table's D call, TRBD2, against the DNA was made. TRBV21-1 is deemed a pseudogene. The CDR3 loop spans 16 amino acids. The CDR3 sequence is CASSKYESLLSDTQYF. The CDR3, as DNA: TGTGCCAGCAGCAAATATGAGAGCCTGTTGTCAGATACGCAGTATTTT.

This rearrangement joins TRBV7-9 to TRBJ1-3; 7 bases match TRBD1. J was trimmed by 8 bases and V by 7 bases; bases with no gene match: 14. This CDR3 contains 15 residues. The germline V gene has CDR1 SEHNR and CDR2 FQNEAQ (reference sequence). The CDR3 region is CASTRGGSPVDTIYF. CDR3 nucleotides: TGTGCCAGCACCAGGGGGGGGTCCCCCGTGGACACCATATATTTT.

V is TRBV9 and J is TRBJ2-3, with a tentative D call TRBD2 (7 bases). Trimming cost V 0 bases and J 2 bases, with 13 bases left between them. From germline, CDR1 is SGDLS and CDR2 YYNGEE. The CDR3 has 16 residues. The CDR3 DNA follows: TGTGCCAGCAGCGTAGGAGCGGGGACACTCACAGATACGCAGTATTTT. Translated, it gives CASSVGAGTLTDTQYF.

This chain connects TRBV7-9 to TRBJ2-7; TRBD2 might be the D (6 bases). The CDR3 runs to 17 residues. V lost 4 bases and J 0 bases, leaving 19 bases between the germline ends. Germline V gene data show CDR1 as SEHNR and CDR2 as FQNEAQ (reference sequence). Written as DNA, the CDR3 is TGTGCCAGCAGCTCGAGCAAGCGGGCCGCCGGCTCCTACGAGCAGTACTTC. Protein product: CASSSSKRAAGSYEQYF.

This clone has just one count. This chain uses TRBV28 with TRBJ2-1, with D possibly being TRBD1 or TRBD2 (5 bases each). CDR3 length equals 14 residues. From germline, CDR1 is MDHEN and CDR2 SYDVKM. V was trimmed by 5 bases and J by 7 bases, leaving 15 bases between them. CDR3 coding DNA: TGTGCCAGCAGTCCCCTCTGGGGCGGGAATGAGCAGTTCTTC. As protein: CASSPLWGGNEQFF.

This chain joins TRBV7-6 and TRBJ1-3; D uncertain. This CDR3 comprises 18 residues. CDR1 SGHVS and CDR2 FNYEAQ come from the germline V gene. With 4 bases removed from V and 1 base from J, the gap between germline ends came to 20 bases. The CDR3 loop reads CASSYLPGRISSGNTIYF. CDR3 DNA sequence: TGTGCCAGCAGCTATTTACCCGGGAGGATATCATCTGGAAACACCATATATTTT.

Note on this clone: The sample carries other DNA sequences with the same CDR3. The chain uses TRBV7-3 and TRBJ2-3; D remains ambiguous. This CDR3 comprises 14 residues. The V and J ends lost 2 bases and 2 bases respectively, with 8 bases between them. Germline CDR1 and CDR2: SGHTA and FQGTGA. CDR3 sequence: CASSLAGATDTQYF. DNA for the CDR3: TGTGCCAGCAGCTTAGCCGGTGCCACAGATACGCAGTATTTT.

The chain couples TRBV19 to TRBJ1-5; the D gene is possibly TRBD1 (5 bases). Germline V gene lookup returns CDR1 LNHDA and CDR2 SQIVND (reference sequence). V was trimmed by 3 bases and J by 6 bases, leaving 15 bases between them. CDR3 length: 15 amino acids. The CDR3 DNA sequence: TGTGCCAGTAGTATGATTCCCCCTGGGGGTCAGCCCCAGCATTTT. It codes for CASSMIPPGGQPQHF.

The rearrangement uses TRBV7-2 and TRBJ1-3, with D hard to call. V lost 4 bases, J lost 1 base, and 8 bases lay in between. The CDR3 consists of 14 residues. Germline V gene data show CDR1 as SGHTA and CDR2 as FQGNSA. For the CDR3, the DNA is TGTGCCAGCAGCTACGTGGGGTCTGGAAACACCATATATTTT. Protein product: CASSYVGSGNTIYF.

The chain recombines TRBV28 with TRBJ2-7; no firm D call. V was cut by 4 bases and J by 1 base, with 14 bases left in between. Germline V gene data show CDR1 as MDHEN and CDR2 as SYDVKM. The length of the CDR3 is 15 residues. CDR3 nucleotides: TGTGCCAGCAGTTCACCAGGACCCCTATCCTACGAGCAGTACTTC. Translation gives CASSSPGPLSYEQYF. Based on the CDR3 plus reference TRBV28 and TRBJ2-7, the full variable domain is DVKVTQSSRYLVKRTGEKVFLECVQDMDHENMFWYRQDPGLGLRLIYFSYDVKMKEKGDIPEGYSVSREKKERFSLILESASTNQTSMYLCASSSPGPLSYEQYFGPGTRLTVT.

This chain uses TRBV5-1 with TRBJ2-7; 7 bases fit TRBD2. J gave up 3 bases and V 4 bases, and 10 bases lay outside the gene matches. The CDR3 spans 15 residues. The germline gives CDR1 SGHRS, CDR2 YFSETQ. The CDR3 loop is CASSPAGRAGYEQYF. As DNA, the CDR3 is TGCGCCAGCAGCCCAGCGGGGAGGGCCGGCTACGAGCAGTACTTC.

The chain joins TRBV15 to TRBJ2-7, with D tentatively TRBD2 (5 bases). Germline CDR1 reads LNHNV; CDR2 reads YYDKDF (reference sequence). Trimming stripped 0 bases from V and 5 bases from J, with 14 bases between. This CDR3 has 15 amino acids. The CDR3 bases are TGTGCCACCAGCAGAGATCTAGCTAGTCCCCACGAGCAGTACTTC. It specifies CATSRDLASPHEQYF.